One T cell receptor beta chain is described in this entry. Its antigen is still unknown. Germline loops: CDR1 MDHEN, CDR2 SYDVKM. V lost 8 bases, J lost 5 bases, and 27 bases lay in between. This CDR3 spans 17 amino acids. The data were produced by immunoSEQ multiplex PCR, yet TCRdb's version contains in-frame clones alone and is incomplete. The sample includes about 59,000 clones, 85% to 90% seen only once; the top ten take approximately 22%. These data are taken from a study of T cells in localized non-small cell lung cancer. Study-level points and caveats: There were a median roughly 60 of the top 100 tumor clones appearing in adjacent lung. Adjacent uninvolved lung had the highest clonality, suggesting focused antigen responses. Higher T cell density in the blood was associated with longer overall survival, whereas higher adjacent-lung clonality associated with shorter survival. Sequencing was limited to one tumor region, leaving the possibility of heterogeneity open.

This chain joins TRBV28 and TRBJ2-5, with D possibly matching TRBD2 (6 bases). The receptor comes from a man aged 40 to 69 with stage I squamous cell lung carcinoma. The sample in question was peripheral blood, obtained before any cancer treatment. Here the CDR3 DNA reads TGTGCCAGCCCCCCGACGGGAGTGGGTGGATCAGGGGAGACCCAGTACTTC. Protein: CASPPTGVGGSGETQYF.